What follows are 14 T cell receptor beta chains derived from one specimen sequenced in a study of glioma-infiltrating T cells. Amplification of TCR alpha and beta CDR3 regions from RNA used iRepertoire nested multiplex PCR. TCRdb ran MiXCR on the multiplex PCR reads and lists one entry per CDR3 protein. The table shows approximately 20,000 distinct CDR3 sequences, with around 23% occurring only once. Sequencing was performed on glioma tissue, nonneoplastic brain tissue, or PBMCs (not recorded which). The receptors here all came from a human donor with low-grade glioma or glioblastoma, undergoing nonglioma brain surgery, or in good health (not recorded which).

Many counts were recorded for this clonotype. The chain carries TRBV7-9 and TRBJ2-1; 9 bases are a match to TRBD2. The CDR3 is 15 residues long. Germline loops: CDR1 SEHNR, CDR2 FQNEAQ (reference sequence). With V trimmed by 5 bases and J by 0 bases, 2 bases remained unmatched. The CDR3 DNA reads TGTGCCAGCAGCCCTAGCGGGGTCTCCTACAATGAGCAGTTCTTC. Translating it yields CASSPSGVSYNEQFF.

This clonotype was found many times. The rearrangement joins TRBV7-2 to TRBJ1-2; D is undetermined. The germline gives CDR1 SGHTA, CDR2 FQGNSA. V was pared by 5 bases and J by 6 bases, with 16 bases between. The CDR3 totals 14 residues. The CDR3 sequence is CASSSWGSKDGYTF. CDR3 nucleotide sequence: TGTGCCAGCAGCAGTTGGGGAAGCAAGGATGGCTACACCTTC.

The V call is TRBV18, the J call TRBJ2-1, with TRBD2 matching 13 bases. Unmatched junction bases numbered 2, after V lost 3 bases and J lost 6 bases. CDR1 KGHSH and CDR2 LQKENI come from the germline V gene. This CDR3 spans 15 amino acids. CDR3 bases: TGTGCCAGCTCACCTACTAGCGGGGGGGTCAATGAGCAGTTCTTC. This sequence encodes CASSPTSGGVNEQFF.

This clonotype was recorded a few times. The chain's CDR3 is CASRAPSGSPSQHF. CDR3 sequence (DNA): TGTGCCAGCAGGGCCCCGAGTGGTTCCCCGTCCCAGCATTTT. The chain links TRBV6-1 to TRBJ1-5; D is ambiguous. CDR1 MNHNS and CDR2 SASEGT come from the germline V gene. This CDR3 has 14 amino acids. The germline V and J ends were trimmed by 6 bases and 11 bases, with 20 bases remaining between them.

This clonotype occurred once. The chain couples TRBV19 to TRBJ2-2; D ambiguous. Trimming left V 0 bases short and J 6 bases short, with 5 bases between. Germline-derived CDR1 and CDR2 are LNHDA and SQIVND (reference sequence). The CDR3 consists of 13 residues. Here the CDR3 reads CASSIESAGELFF. The CDR3 DNA is TGTGCCAGTAGTATAGAGAGCGCCGGGGAGCTGTTTTTT.

This clonotype was seen more than once but under ten times. V is TRBV11-2 and J is TRBJ1-6; D gene unclear. CDR1 SGHAT and CDR2 FQNNGV come from the germline V gene. The V end lost 2 bases, the J end lost 0 bases, and 8 bases lay between the germline ends. This CDR3 region has 16 residues. This CDR3 is CASSLSGSSYNSPLHF. The DNA for the CDR3 is TGTGCCAGCAGCTTAAGCGGGTCCTCCTATAATTCACCCCTCCACTTT.

This clonotype was observed a handful of times. The chain carries TRBV30 and TRBJ2-1; 12 nucleotides line up with TRBD2. Germline values: CDR1 GTSNPN, CDR2 SVGIG (reference sequence). CDR3 length equals 15 residues. V lost 2 bases, J lost 6 bases, and 5 bases stayed unmatched. The CDR3 region is CAWSKTSGGRNEQFF. CDR3 in DNA: TGTGCCTGGAGTAAGACTAGCGGGGGCCGCAATGAGCAGTTCTTC.

There are many counts of this clonotype. The rearrangement joins TRBV6-1 to TRBJ2-7, with D possibly being TRBD1 or TRBD2 (5 bases each). The CDR3 extends over 15 amino acids. V was shortened by 5 bases and J by 5 bases, with 19 bases between the two germline ends. CDR1 MNHNS and CDR2 SASEGT come from the germline V gene. The CDR3 DNA follows: TGTGCCAGCAGTTATTCCTCGGGACCGTTGAACGAGCAGTACTTC. It translates to CASSYSSGPLNEQYF.

To note about this clonotype: A much larger clone sits a single nucleotide away, making a read error possible. This rearrangement joins TRBV7-9 to TRBJ2-3; possibly TRBD1 or TRBD2 for D (8 bases each). The germline CDR1 and CDR2 sequences are SEHNR and FQNEAQ (reference sequence). CDR3 size: 17 residues. Between the trimmed V and J ends, which lost 8 bases and 4 bases, there was a span of 25 bases. The CDR3 spells CASGRTGTERGPDTQYF. CDR3 DNA: TGTGCCAGCGGACGGACAGGGACGGAGCGGGGGCCAGATACGCAGTATTTT.

The chain joins TRBV27 to TRBJ2-7, with a weak D call TRBD2 (5 bases). The CDR3 spans 13 residues. CDR1 and CDR2 (germline): MNHEY, SMNVEV (reference sequence). Here the CDR3 reads CSILRVGSKEQYF. As DNA, the CDR3 is TGTTCCATCCTGAGGGTGGGATCTAAGGAGCAGTACTTC.

This clonotype appeared a few times. CDR3 region: CSVEDNTGGLNEQYF. CDR3 bases: TGCAGCGTTGAAGATAATACAGGGGGCCTGAACGAGCAGTACTTC. The rearrangement uses TRBV29-1 and TRBJ2-7, with 9 nucleotides matching TRBD1. Trimming removed 0 bases from V and 5 bases from J; junction bases left unmatched: 8. Germline values: CDR1 SQVTM, CDR2 ANQGSEA. CDR3 size: 15 residues.

The V gene is TRBV29-1, the J gene TRBJ1-4; D is unclear. This CDR3 is built from 10 residues. In germline, CDR1 is SQVTM, CDR2 ANQGSEA. V was clipped by 0 bases and J by 15 bases, with 8 bases between them. CDR3 coding DNA: TGCAGCGTTGAAGACGGGTGGGTGTTTTTT. Translating it yields CSVEDGWVFF.

This clonotype showed up many times. This chain joins TRBV20-1 and TRBJ2-7, with 7 bases identical to TRBD1. The CDR3 spans 12 residues. Germline values: CDR1 DFQATT, CDR2 SNEGSKA (reference sequence). Losses at the gene ends were 0 bases for V and 5 bases for J; bases not matched to a gene: 1. The CDR3 reads CSARDQGDEQYF. The CDR3 DNA follows: TGCAGTGCTAGAGATCAGGGGGACGAGCAGTACTTC.

The sample holds many counts of this clonotype. V is TRBV6-2 or TRBV6-3 and J is TRBJ2-5; 10 nucleotides agree with TRBD2. The germline V gene encodes CDR1 MNHEY and CDR2 SVGEGT. V was clipped by 2 bases and J by 7 bases; unmatched bases: 7. CDR3 length equals 15 residues. CDR3 DNA sequence: TGTGCCAGCAGTTACCAACTAGCGGGACCCGGGACCCAGTACTTC. It yields the protein CASSYQLAGPGTQYF.